This TCR beta chain was identified during a study of T cells in Graves' hyperthyroidism and ophthalmopathy. Study details: The initial diagnosis was the point when peripheral blood was collected, ahead of any treatment.

Amplification of TCR beta CDR3 regions was performed using RNA transcripts as template. Primed by the HTBI set, a first-round RT-PCR was run on the TCR CDR3. TCRdb itself ran the multiplex PCR reads through MiXCR, one entry per CDR3 protein. The data show about 400,000 distinct CDR3 sequences, about a sixth seen once. This clonotype was detected a few times. Its antigen is still unknown. Subjects aged 18 to 65 presented with newly diagnosed hyperthyroidism of less than 2 months' duration. General observations from the study: Prediction of ophthalmopathy progression came a median approximately 7 months pre-onset.

The origin of this receptor is a woman under 30 with Graves' hyperthyroidism. The sample was blood.

As DNA, the CDR3 is TGTGCCAGCAGTGAACGGGGGGGCGCCCGCTACGAGCAGTACTTC. This sequence encodes CASSERGGARYEQYF. This chain joins TRBV25-1 and TRBJ2-7, with TRBD2 matching 8 bases. CDR3 size: 15 residues. Trimming removed 2 bases from V and 3 bases from J; junction bases left unmatched: 6. CDR1 is MGHDK and CDR2 is SYGVNS in the germline V gene.